The next 32 T cell receptor beta chains were all read from a single sample in a study of cytomegalovirus exposure and HLA in healthy donors. PCR employed 60 Vbeta and 13 Jbeta primers. Sequencing was performed with immunoSEQ multiplex PCR; in TCRdb, only in-frame clones are kept and a portion is missing. The sample records around 140,000 clones, roughly four fifths being singletons. Specimen: PBMCs. Every receptor here comes from a male donor in good health and CMV-seronegative.

V usage is TRBV6-5 and J usage is TRBJ1-2, with 9 nucleotides matching TRBD1. Germline V CDR1 and CDR2: MNHEY, SVGAGI. This CDR3 is built from 15 residues. V gave up 0 bases and J gave up 3 bases; unmatched junction bases: 2. CDR3 loop: CASSYSGTGYYGYTF. The DNA of the CDR3 is TGTGCCAGCAGTTACTCCGGGACAGGGTACTATGGCTACACCTTC.

This clone appeared a few times. The DNA of the CDR3 is TGTGCCAGCAGTTATTCCGGGACTAGCGGCCCCGGAGGTGAGCAGTTCTTC. It specifies CASSYSGTSGPGGEQFF. The chain couples TRBV6-9 to TRBJ2-1; TRBD2 aligns across 11 bases. The CDR3 sequence is 17 residues long. CDR1 is MNHGY and CDR2 is SVAAGI in the germline V gene. V dropped 0 bases and J dropped 9; count of bases not matched to a gene: 10.

The V gene is TRBV7-8, the J gene TRBJ2-5; 9 nucleotides align to TRBD1. Trimming cost V 2 bases and J 4 bases; bases outside gene matches: 11. This CDR3 comprises 17 residues. Germline lookup yields CDR1 SGHVS and CDR2 FQNEAQ. CDR3 DNA: TGTGCCAGCAGCTTACGTGACAGGGGGTTCCTAGGAGAGACCCAGTACTTC. The encoded protein is CASSLRDRGFLGETQYF.

This chain joins TRBV27 and TRBJ2-2, with unresolved D. This CDR3 is 14 amino acids long. Germline V lookup: CDR1 MNHEY, CDR2 SMNVEV (reference sequence). Trimming stripped 5 bases from V and 8 bases from J, with 15 bases between. CDR3 sequence: CASSGELWVGELFF. The CDR3 DNA reads TGTGCCAGCAGTGGAGAGCTTTGGGTGGGGGAGCTGTTTTTT.

The CDR3 DNA sequence: TGTGCCAGCAGTTTACTACGGACTATCAGGGAGCAGTTCTTC. It codes for CASSLLRTIREQFF. The genes are TRBV28 and TRBJ2-1; TRBD2 is a possible D gene (6 bases). From germline, CDR1 is MDHEN and CDR2 SYDVKM. Deletions cut 2 bases from V and 10 bases from J, with 15 bases between. This CDR3 spans 14 amino acids.

The chain employs TRBV9 and TRBJ2-3, with D perhaps TRBD2 (5 bases). CDR3 length equals 16 residues. Germline CDR1 reads SGDLS; CDR2 reads YYNGEE. V was clipped by 0 bases and J by 2 bases, with 13 bases between them. The CDR3 spells CASSVGAREPTDTQYF. The CDR3 DNA reads as TGTGCCAGCAGCGTAGGGGCGAGGGAGCCCACAGATACGCAGTATTTT.

This clone was seen a few times. V and J are TRBV14 and TRBJ1-2; D gene unclear. Germline assignment: CDR1 SGHDN and CDR2 FVKESK. Trimming shortened V by 4 bases and J by 7 bases, and 13 bases separated the two germline ends. The CDR3 is 13 amino acids. The CDR3 loop is CASSLEMVGGYTF. DNA for the CDR3: TGTGCCAGCAGCCTTGAGATGGTCGGTGGCTACACCTTC.

This clone has only a few counts. The J gene is TRBJ2-1, the V gene TRBV30; 7 bases line up with TRBD1. V was pared by 1 base and J by 14 bases, with 5 bases of the junction left unmatched. The CDR3 is 11 residues long. Looked up from germline, CDR1 is GTSNPN and CDR2 is SVGIG (reference sequence). The CDR3: CAWSEYRGEFF. CDR3 bases: TGTGCCTGGAGTGAGTACAGGGGAGAGTTCTTC. Complete variable domain (other parts from reference TRBV30 and TRBJ2-1): SQTIHQWPATLVQPVGSPLSLECTVEGTSNPNLYWYRQAAGRGLQLLFYSVGIGQISSEVPQNLSASRPQDRQFILSSKKLLLSDSGFYLCAWSEYRGEFFGPGTRLTVL.

The J gene is TRBJ2-1, the V gene TRBV28, with 9 bases lining up with TRBD2. There are 15 residues in the CDR3. V was clipped by 5 bases and J by 7 bases; unmatched bases: 9. From germline, CDR1 is MDHEN and CDR2 SYDVKM. The CDR3 sequence: CASSIERGAYNEQFF. The CDR3 DNA is TGTGCCAGCAGTATAGAGCGGGGGGCTTATAATGAGCAGTTCTTC.

The CDR3 DNA reads TGTGCCAGCAGTCCGAACGGTCGCACAGATACGCAGTATTTT. The encoded protein is CASSPNGRTDTQYF. The genes are TRBV27 and TRBJ2-3; D gene ambiguous. The CDR3 is made up of 14 amino acids. Trimming pared 5 bases from V and 1 base from J, leaving 10 bases between. In germline, CDR1 is MNHEY, CDR2 SMNVEV (reference sequence).

The chain has TRBV19 and TRBJ2-1; D is unresolved. V gave up 6 bases and J gave up 0 bases, with 15 bases separating them. Germline CDR1 LNHDA, CDR2 SQIVND (reference sequence). This CDR3 comprises 16 residues. DNA of the CDR3: TGTGCCAGTAGGAACAGTGCTCACAGCTCCTACAATGAGCAGTTCTTC. It specifies CASRNSAHSSYNEQFF.

This rearrangement joins TRBV19 to TRBJ1-1, with D unclear. The CDR3 loop spans 14 amino acids. Per germline, CDR1 LNHDA and CDR2 SQIVND (reference sequence). V lost 2 bases, J lost 0 bases, and 7 bases lay in between. Here the CDR3 reads CASSITRMNTEAFF. The DNA of the CDR3 is TGTGCCAGTAGTATAACCAGGATGAACACTGAAGCTTTCTTT.

The chain uses TRBV5-1 and TRBJ2-7; D might be TRBD1 (5 bases). Germline V gives CDR1 SGHRS, CDR2 YFSETQ. Trimming stripped 0 bases from V and 5 bases from J, with 12 bases between. CDR3 length: 14 amino acids. For the CDR3, the DNA is TGCGCCAGCAGCTTGGCCGCCAGGGTGGACGAGCAGTACTTC. It is translated as CASSLAARVDEQYF.

This chain connects TRBV28 to TRBJ2-7; D is perhaps TRBD2 (5 bases). V lost 5 bases to trimming and J lost 5 bases, with 10 bases between them. Germline V gene sequence: CDR1 MDHEN, CDR2 SYDVKM. This CDR3 has 12 residues. The CDR3 sequence: CASSLRRNEQYF. The CDR3 DNA is TGTGCCAGCAGTCTAAGGAGGAACGAGCAGTACTTC.

The V call is TRBV18, the J call TRBJ1-4; D is unclear. Trimming cost V 1 base and J 3 bases, with 12 bases left between them. The CDR3 is made up of 16 amino acids. The germline V gene encodes CDR1 KGHSH and CDR2 LQKENI. This CDR3 reads CASSPRGIGANEKLFF. CDR3 bases: TGTGCCAGCTCACCACGAGGGATTGGAGCTAATGAAAAACTGTTTTTT.

V gene TRBV7-2 combines with J gene TRBJ2-7; 9 bases are a match to TRBD2. CDR1 and CDR2 (germline): SGHTA, FQGNSA. The CDR3 is made up of 14 amino acids. V lost 6 bases to trimming and J lost 2 bases; unmatched junction nucleotides: 5. CDR3 coding DNA: TGTGCCAGCAGTCTTAGCGGGAGCCCCTACGAGCAGTACTTC. Amino acids: CASSLSGSPYEQYF.

The chain has TRBV7-9 and TRBJ2-7; no definite D call. V lost 4 bases, J lost 12 bases, and 19 bases lay in between. Germline CDR1 SEHNR, CDR2 FQNEAQ (reference sequence). This CDR3 has 13 residues. The DNA of the CDR3 is TGTGCCAGCAGCTCCGGAACCCTCAATGTAGCGTACTTC. It translates to CASSSGTLNVAYF.

The genes are TRBV5-6 and TRBJ1-1, with TRBD1 matching 9 bases. The CDR3 covers 16 residues. CDR1 and CDR2 from the germline V gene are SGHDT and YYEEEE. V lost 5 bases and J lost 1; bases outside the gene matches: 9. In nucleotides, the CDR3 is TGTGCCAGCAGGCCTGGGACAGGGTGGTCGAACACTGAAGCTTTCTTT. It is translated as CASRPGTGWSNTEAFF.

The chain uses TRBV27 and TRBJ1-1; 7 nucleotides align to TRBD1. The CDR3 has 18 residues. J lost 1 base, V lost 5 bases, and 16 bases had no gene match. Germline loops: CDR1 MNHEY, CDR2 SMNVEV (reference sequence). The CDR3: CASSTTIYRDSTNTEAFF. The CDR3 DNA reads as TGTGCCAGCAGTACCACGATATACAGGGACAGTACGAACACTGAAGCTTTCTTT.

The chain carries TRBV11-2 and TRBJ1-1, with no clear D. V lost 1 base and J lost 5, with 8 bases in between. CDR3 size: 13 residues. Germline-derived CDR1 and CDR2 are SGHAT and FQNNGV. CDR3 coding DNA: TGTGCCAGCAGCTTAGGGAGAAGGACTGAAGCTTTCTTT. Translation gives CASSLGRRTEAFF.

This chain uses TRBV28 with TRBJ2-6; a possible D gene is TRBD1 (5 bases). The V end lost 9 bases, the J end lost 1 base, and 16 bases lay between the germline ends. Germline V gene data show CDR1 as MDHEN and CDR2 as SYDVKM. CDR3 size: 16 residues. The CDR3 here is CARLHLGVSGANVLTF. As DNA, the CDR3 is TGTGCCAGATTACACCTAGGGGTATCTGGGGCCAACGTCCTGACTTTC.

V gene TRBV5-1 combines with J gene TRBJ1-1, with D hard to call. The CDR3 runs to 13 residues. Germline loops: CDR1 SGHRS, CDR2 YFSETQ. The V gene lost 6 bases and the J gene lost 1 base, with 10 bases spanning the gap. This CDR3 reads CASTADKNTEAFF. The DNA of the CDR3 is TGCGCCAGCACTGCTGACAAGAACACTGAAGCTTTCTTT.

V gene TRBV27 combines with J gene TRBJ2-7; TRBD2 matches 7 bases. The CDR3 totals 15 residues. CDR1 is MNHEY and CDR2 is SMNVEV in the germline V gene (reference sequence). V gave up 7 bases and J gave up 4 bases; unmatched junction bases: 13. CDR3 sequence (DNA): TGTGCCAGCACCTCGGGACCCTCGGGGGGTTACGAGCAGTACTTC. Amino acid sequence: CASTSGPSGGYEQYF.

The rearrangement links TRBV30 to TRBJ2-1; 8 positions agree with TRBD1. Trimming at V came to 1 base and at J to 9 bases, leaving 14 bases not matched to a gene. Germline V CDR1 and CDR2: GTSNPN, SVGIG (reference sequence). This CDR3 has 16 residues. The DNA for the CDR3 is TGTGCCTGGAGTGCGGGGGACAGGTTGGAGGGAAGTGAGCAGTTCTTC. It codes for CAWSAGDRLEGSEQFF.

J is TRBJ2-1 and V is TRBV4-2, with 7 bases that match TRBD2. The CDR3 covers 17 residues. With V trimmed by 1 base and J by 0 bases, 6 bases remained unmatched. Germline CDR1 and CDR2: LGHNA and YNFKEQ. DNA for the CDR3: TGTGCCAGCAGCCAAGGGGGGGGGACTCTCTCCTACAATGAGCAGTTCTTC. Translation gives CASSQGGGTLSYNEQFF.

This clone turned up a few times. The rearrangement joins TRBV5-1 to TRBJ2-7, with D possibly matching TRBD2 (6 bases). This CDR3 spans 13 amino acids. Deletions cut 0 bases from V and 7 bases from J, with 11 bases between. Germline values: CDR1 SGHRS, CDR2 YFSETQ. In DNA, the CDR3 is TGCGCCAGCAGCTTGGCCGGGACTGGTGAGCAGTACTTC. Protein: CASSLAGTGEQYF. Based on the CDR3 plus reference TRBV5-1 and TRBJ2-7, the full variable domain is KAGVTQTPRYLIKTRGQQVTLSCSPISGHRSVSWYQQTPGQGLQFLFEYFSETQRNKGNFPGRFSGRQFSNSRSEMNVSTLELGDSALYLCASSLAGTGEQYFGPGTRLTVT.

The genes are TRBV4-3 and TRBJ1-1; 7 bases agree with TRBD1. The junction had 3 bases not matched to a gene; V was cut back by 1 base and J by 1 base. Germline loops: CDR1 LGHNA, CDR2 YSLEER. The CDR3 consists of 15 residues. The CDR3 DNA is TGCGCCAGCAGCCAAGGTGACAGGGCGAACACTGAAGCTTTCTTT. Its translation: CASSQGDRANTEAFF.

The J gene is TRBJ2-1, the V gene TRBV29-1, with 11 bases matching TRBD2. The junction had 7 bases not matched to a gene; V was cut back by 8 bases and J by 4 bases. The CDR3 contains 14 residues. CDR1 SQVTM and CDR2 ANQGSEA come from the germline V gene. CDR3 protein: CSLELAGVYNEQFF. CDR3 nucleotide sequence: TGCAGCCTGGAACTAGCGGGAGTGTACAATGAGCAGTTCTTC.

The gene calls are TRBV4-3 and TRBJ2-7; a possible D gene is TRBD2 (6 bases). The CDR3 is made up of 14 amino acids. Germline V CDR1 and CDR2: LGHNA, YSLEER. Trimming took 4 bases from V and 3 from J, leaving 13 bases between them. The CDR3 coding sequence is TGCGCCAGCAGCCGGCGCGCGGGGAACTACGAGCAGTACTTC. It is translated as CASSRRAGNYEQYF.

The count of this clone is one. The chain combines TRBV5-1 with TRBJ1-4; a weak D match, TRBD1 (5 bases). The length of the CDR3 is 15 residues. Germline values: CDR1 SGHRS, CDR2 YFSETQ. Trimming left V 4 bases short and J 0 bases short, with 10 bases between. The CDR3 nucleotides read TGCGCCAGCAGCCTGACAGATGCAACTAATGAAAAACTGTTTTTT. Translation: CASSLTDATNEKLFF.

This clone appeared a few times. This rearrangement joins TRBV18 to TRBJ1-5, with TRBD1 identical over 8 bases. Germline V gene sequence: CDR1 KGHSH, CDR2 LQKENI. V lost 5 bases, J lost 4 bases, and 13 bases stayed unmatched. The CDR3 is 17 amino acids. In DNA form, the CDR3 reads TGTGCCAGCTCATCTGGAGTGACAGGGGCCCTTAATCAGCCCCAGCATTTT. As protein: CASSSGVTGALNQPQHF.

In this sample, this clone turned up once. The chain recombines TRBV5-1 with TRBJ2-2; maybe TRBD1 (5 bases). The germline V and J ends were trimmed by 2 bases and 4 bases, with 12 bases remaining between them. The V gene's germline CDR1 is SGHRS and CDR2 YFSETQ. CDR3 length: 15 amino acids. The CDR3 DNA reads as TGCGCCAGCAGCTTAGGGCAGGGTGGCACCGGGGAGCTGTTTTTT. This gives the protein CASSLGQGGTGELFF.